These 18 T cell receptor beta chains were all obtained from the same sample, sequenced in a study of blood T cell dynamics during melanoma immunotherapy. TCRdb's table, derived via immunoSEQ multiplex PCR, lists solely in-frame clones and lacks some. The sample records some 13,000 clones, approximately 90% being singletons. Stated time point: week 3, after first cycle of checkpoint inhibitor. This sample comprised blood, obtained from a patient treated with checkpoint blockade. The receptor set was obtained from a human donor with melanoma.

This chain connects TRBV5-1 to TRBJ2-5; D may be TRBD1 or TRBD2 (6 bases each). Germline V lookup: CDR1 SGHRS, CDR2 YFSETQ. The germline V and J ends were trimmed by 0 bases and 2 bases, with 8 bases remaining between them. This CDR3 is built from 14 residues. The CDR3 sequence: CASSLEGGQETQYF. The DNA of the CDR3 is TGCGCCAGCAGCTTGGAAGGGGGGCAAGAGACCCAGTACTTC.

V and J are TRBV28 and TRBJ1-5; 8 bases line up with TRBD1. From germline, CDR1 is MDHEN and CDR2 SYDVKM. The CDR3 extends over 16 amino acids. After removal of 6 bases from V and 1 base from J, the junction contained 8 bases not matched to a gene. The CDR3 region has the DNA TGTGCCAGCAGCCAAAGGACAGGGAACAGCAATCAGCCCCAGCATTTT. Amino acids: CASSQRTGNSNQPQHF.

The chain recombines TRBV6-6 with TRBJ1-2; 10 bases align to TRBD1. Germline CDR1 is MNHNY and CDR2 is SVGAGI (reference sequence). This CDR3 comprises 15 residues. The V gene end was trimmed by 5 bases and the J gene end by 3 bases; junction bases not matched to a gene: 6. CDR3 sequence (DNA): TGTGCCAGCAGTGGCGGGACAGGGGAAGACTATGGCTACACCTTC. As protein: CASSGGTGEDYGYTF.

The rearrangement uses TRBV18 and TRBJ1-3, with 9 bases lining up with TRBD1. Germline trimming cut 5 bases from V and 3 bases from J; bases unmatched to any gene: 2. The CDR3 extends over 14 amino acids. The germline V gene has CDR1 KGHSH and CDR2 LQKENI. The CDR3 DNA reads as TGTGCCAGCTCAACAGGGGGCCTTGGAAACACCATATATTTT. This gives the protein CASSTGGLGNTIYF. The full variable domain, in which reference TRBV18 and TRBJ1-3 provide the parts outside the CDR3, is NAGVMQNPRHLVRRRGQEARLRCSPMKGHSHVYWYRQLPEEGLKFMVYLQKENIIDESGMPKERFSAEFPKEGPSILRIQQVVRGDSAAYFCASSTGGLGNTIYFGEGSWLTVV.

This chain joins TRBV6-6 and TRBJ1-2; 9 bases line up with TRBD1. CDR1 is MNHNY and CDR2 is SVGAGI in the germline V gene (reference sequence). This CDR3 comprises 13 residues. The junction had 4 bases not matched to a gene; V was cut back by 6 bases and J by 5 bases. The CDR3: CASSRDRAYGYTF. The CDR3 bases are TGTGCCAGCAGCCGGGACAGGGCTTATGGCTACACCTTC.

The chain is built from TRBV7-9 and TRBJ2-2; no clear D. CDR1 and CDR2 (germline): SEHNR, FQNEAQ (reference sequence). Deletions cut 0 bases from V and 3 bases from J, with 5 bases between. The length of the CDR3 is 14 residues. The CDR3 spells CASSLARDTGELFF. CDR3 nucleotide sequence: TGTGCCAGCAGCTTAGCCCGTGACACCGGGGAGCTGTTTTTT.

The V gene is TRBV19, the J gene TRBJ2-1; tentative D call: TRBD2 (7 bases). Germline V lookup: CDR1 LNHDA, CDR2 SQIVND (reference sequence). The CDR3 loop spans 16 amino acids. The ends were cut back, 6 bases at V and 7 bases at J, with 22 bases in the middle. The CDR3 spells CASRKWGAGEENEQFF. The CDR3 nucleotides read TGTGCCAGTAGAAAGTGGGGGGCGGGAGAGGAGAATGAGCAGTTCTTC.

J is TRBJ1-3 and V is TRBV5-1, with 10 bases identical to TRBD1. Germline V gene sequence: CDR1 SGHRS, CDR2 YFSETQ. This CDR3 is 16 amino acids long. After removal of 4 bases from V and 4 bases from J, the junction contained 8 bases not matched to a gene. The CDR3 DNA sequence: TGCGCCAGCAGCCACGGGACAGGGGCGCTGGGAAACACCATATATTTT. This sequence encodes CASSHGTGALGNTIYF.

The chain is built from TRBV9 and TRBJ2-7; 8 positions match TRBD1. CDR3 length: 13 residues. Germline V gives CDR1 SGDLS, CDR2 YYNGEE. With 4 bases clipped from V and 7 bases from J, the junction kept 7 bases outside the gene matches. This chain's CDR3 is CASSPDRVAEQYF. The CDR3 DNA is TGTGCCAGCAGCCCGGACAGGGTGGCTGAGCAGTACTTC.

This clone was recorded only once. This chain joins TRBV11-3 and TRBJ2-7; weak D call: TRBD2 (5 bases). This CDR3 is built from 12 residues. V was trimmed by 5 bases and J by 4 bases, leaving 9 bases between them. The germline CDR1 and CDR2 sequences are SGHNT and YENEEA. The CDR3 protein is CASSPRGYEQYF. CDR3 nucleotide sequence: TGTGCCAGCAGCCCCAGAGGGTACGAGCAGTACTTC.

The rearrangement uses TRBV5-4 and TRBJ2-3, with 9 bases identical to TRBD2. V was pared by 2 bases and J by 4 bases, with 8 bases of the junction left unmatched. This CDR3 has 16 amino acids. CDR1 is SGHNT, CDR2 YYREEE, per germline (reference sequence). CDR3 in DNA: TGTGCCAGCAGCTTTGCCACAGCGGGAGGAGCAGATACGCAGTATTTT. Its protein is CASSFATAGGADTQYF.

The chain carries TRBV19 and TRBJ2-3; TRBD1 matches 7 bases. The CDR3 consists of 17 residues. Unmatched junction bases numbered 17, after V lost 6 bases and J lost 5 bases. CDR1 and CDR2 from the germline V gene are LNHDA and SQIVND (reference sequence). In nucleotides, the CDR3 is TGTGCCAGTAGCCACTTTAACCCGGGACAGCCGAAAGATACGCAGTATTTT. Its translation: CASSHFNPGQPKDTQYF.

The chain carries TRBV19 and TRBJ2-1; 11 nucleotides line up with TRBD2. Trimming took 5 bases from V and 7 from J; bases not matched to a gene: 16. In germline, CDR1 is LNHDA, CDR2 SQIVND (reference sequence). There are 18 residues in the CDR3. For the CDR3, the DNA is TGTGCCAGTAGTCCTCAGGGCCTAGCGGGAGGCCCCATAAATGAGCAGTTCTTC. Its translation: CASSPQGLAGGPINEQFF. The full variable domain, with the rest looked up from reference TRBV19 and TRBJ2-1, is DGGITQSPKYLFRKEGQNVTLSCEQNLNHDAMYWYRQDPGQGLRLIYYSQIVNDFQKGDIAEGYSVSREKKESFPLTVTSAQKNPTAFYLCASSPQGLAGGPINEQFFGPGTRLTVL.

This clone was seen a single time. V gene TRBV19 combines with J gene TRBJ2-5; 7 bases map to TRBD2. With 5 bases clipped from V and 2 bases from J, the junction kept 5 bases outside the gene matches. The CDR3 has 14 residues. Germline CDR1 reads LNHDA; CDR2 reads SQIVND (reference sequence). CDR3 sequence: CASSPGLPQETQYF. The DNA of the CDR3 is TGTGCCAGTAGTCCGGGACTACCTCAAGAGACCCAGTACTTC.

This chain connects TRBV4-1 to TRBJ1-5; the D gene is possibly TRBD1 (6 bases). This CDR3 region has 14 residues. Germline assignment: CDR1 MGHRA and CDR2 YSYEKL. Trimming took 1 base from V and 11 from J, leaving 15 bases between them. The CDR3 protein is CASSQGGGRSAQHF. The CDR3 coding sequence is TGCGCCAGCAGCCAAGGAGGGGGGCGAAGTGCCCAGCATTTT.

The chain links TRBV28 to TRBJ2-5; D might be TRBD1 (5 bases). The germline CDR1 and CDR2 sequences are MDHEN and SYDVKM. The V end was cut by 3 bases, the J end by 1 base, with 9 bases between. The CDR3 consists of 14 residues. CDR3 loop: CASSFRQTQETQYF. CDR3 in DNA: TGTGCCAGCAGTTTTAGACAGACCCAAGAGACCCAGTACTTC. The complete variable domain, with remaining parts taken from reference TRBV28 and TRBJ2-5, reads DVKVTQSSRYLVKRTGEKVFLECVQDMDHENMFWYRQDPGLGLRLIYFSYDVKMKEKGDIPEGYSVSREKKERFSLILESASTNQTSMYLCASSFRQTQETQYFGPGTRLLVL.

CDR3 bases: TGTGCCAGCTCACCACCGGTCGGGATAATCAATGAGCAGTTCTTC. Its translation: CASSPPVGIINEQFF. This chain links TRBV18 with TRBJ2-1; perhaps TRBD2 as D (5 bases). The CDR3 is 15 amino acids. Trimming cost V 0 bases and J 6 bases, with 12 bases left between them. Germline CDR1 is KGHSH and CDR2 is LQKENI.

The chain employs TRBV27 and TRBJ2-7; 7 bases line up with TRBD2. V trimming: 4 bases; J trimming: 3 bases; junction bases outside the gene matches: 9. Germline V CDR1 and CDR2: MNHEY, SMNVEV (reference sequence). CDR3 length: 15 amino acids. The CDR3 spells CASSSPRRGNYEQYF. The CDR3 DNA is TGTGCCAGCAGTTCCCCTCGGCGGGGGAACTACGAGCAGTACTTC.